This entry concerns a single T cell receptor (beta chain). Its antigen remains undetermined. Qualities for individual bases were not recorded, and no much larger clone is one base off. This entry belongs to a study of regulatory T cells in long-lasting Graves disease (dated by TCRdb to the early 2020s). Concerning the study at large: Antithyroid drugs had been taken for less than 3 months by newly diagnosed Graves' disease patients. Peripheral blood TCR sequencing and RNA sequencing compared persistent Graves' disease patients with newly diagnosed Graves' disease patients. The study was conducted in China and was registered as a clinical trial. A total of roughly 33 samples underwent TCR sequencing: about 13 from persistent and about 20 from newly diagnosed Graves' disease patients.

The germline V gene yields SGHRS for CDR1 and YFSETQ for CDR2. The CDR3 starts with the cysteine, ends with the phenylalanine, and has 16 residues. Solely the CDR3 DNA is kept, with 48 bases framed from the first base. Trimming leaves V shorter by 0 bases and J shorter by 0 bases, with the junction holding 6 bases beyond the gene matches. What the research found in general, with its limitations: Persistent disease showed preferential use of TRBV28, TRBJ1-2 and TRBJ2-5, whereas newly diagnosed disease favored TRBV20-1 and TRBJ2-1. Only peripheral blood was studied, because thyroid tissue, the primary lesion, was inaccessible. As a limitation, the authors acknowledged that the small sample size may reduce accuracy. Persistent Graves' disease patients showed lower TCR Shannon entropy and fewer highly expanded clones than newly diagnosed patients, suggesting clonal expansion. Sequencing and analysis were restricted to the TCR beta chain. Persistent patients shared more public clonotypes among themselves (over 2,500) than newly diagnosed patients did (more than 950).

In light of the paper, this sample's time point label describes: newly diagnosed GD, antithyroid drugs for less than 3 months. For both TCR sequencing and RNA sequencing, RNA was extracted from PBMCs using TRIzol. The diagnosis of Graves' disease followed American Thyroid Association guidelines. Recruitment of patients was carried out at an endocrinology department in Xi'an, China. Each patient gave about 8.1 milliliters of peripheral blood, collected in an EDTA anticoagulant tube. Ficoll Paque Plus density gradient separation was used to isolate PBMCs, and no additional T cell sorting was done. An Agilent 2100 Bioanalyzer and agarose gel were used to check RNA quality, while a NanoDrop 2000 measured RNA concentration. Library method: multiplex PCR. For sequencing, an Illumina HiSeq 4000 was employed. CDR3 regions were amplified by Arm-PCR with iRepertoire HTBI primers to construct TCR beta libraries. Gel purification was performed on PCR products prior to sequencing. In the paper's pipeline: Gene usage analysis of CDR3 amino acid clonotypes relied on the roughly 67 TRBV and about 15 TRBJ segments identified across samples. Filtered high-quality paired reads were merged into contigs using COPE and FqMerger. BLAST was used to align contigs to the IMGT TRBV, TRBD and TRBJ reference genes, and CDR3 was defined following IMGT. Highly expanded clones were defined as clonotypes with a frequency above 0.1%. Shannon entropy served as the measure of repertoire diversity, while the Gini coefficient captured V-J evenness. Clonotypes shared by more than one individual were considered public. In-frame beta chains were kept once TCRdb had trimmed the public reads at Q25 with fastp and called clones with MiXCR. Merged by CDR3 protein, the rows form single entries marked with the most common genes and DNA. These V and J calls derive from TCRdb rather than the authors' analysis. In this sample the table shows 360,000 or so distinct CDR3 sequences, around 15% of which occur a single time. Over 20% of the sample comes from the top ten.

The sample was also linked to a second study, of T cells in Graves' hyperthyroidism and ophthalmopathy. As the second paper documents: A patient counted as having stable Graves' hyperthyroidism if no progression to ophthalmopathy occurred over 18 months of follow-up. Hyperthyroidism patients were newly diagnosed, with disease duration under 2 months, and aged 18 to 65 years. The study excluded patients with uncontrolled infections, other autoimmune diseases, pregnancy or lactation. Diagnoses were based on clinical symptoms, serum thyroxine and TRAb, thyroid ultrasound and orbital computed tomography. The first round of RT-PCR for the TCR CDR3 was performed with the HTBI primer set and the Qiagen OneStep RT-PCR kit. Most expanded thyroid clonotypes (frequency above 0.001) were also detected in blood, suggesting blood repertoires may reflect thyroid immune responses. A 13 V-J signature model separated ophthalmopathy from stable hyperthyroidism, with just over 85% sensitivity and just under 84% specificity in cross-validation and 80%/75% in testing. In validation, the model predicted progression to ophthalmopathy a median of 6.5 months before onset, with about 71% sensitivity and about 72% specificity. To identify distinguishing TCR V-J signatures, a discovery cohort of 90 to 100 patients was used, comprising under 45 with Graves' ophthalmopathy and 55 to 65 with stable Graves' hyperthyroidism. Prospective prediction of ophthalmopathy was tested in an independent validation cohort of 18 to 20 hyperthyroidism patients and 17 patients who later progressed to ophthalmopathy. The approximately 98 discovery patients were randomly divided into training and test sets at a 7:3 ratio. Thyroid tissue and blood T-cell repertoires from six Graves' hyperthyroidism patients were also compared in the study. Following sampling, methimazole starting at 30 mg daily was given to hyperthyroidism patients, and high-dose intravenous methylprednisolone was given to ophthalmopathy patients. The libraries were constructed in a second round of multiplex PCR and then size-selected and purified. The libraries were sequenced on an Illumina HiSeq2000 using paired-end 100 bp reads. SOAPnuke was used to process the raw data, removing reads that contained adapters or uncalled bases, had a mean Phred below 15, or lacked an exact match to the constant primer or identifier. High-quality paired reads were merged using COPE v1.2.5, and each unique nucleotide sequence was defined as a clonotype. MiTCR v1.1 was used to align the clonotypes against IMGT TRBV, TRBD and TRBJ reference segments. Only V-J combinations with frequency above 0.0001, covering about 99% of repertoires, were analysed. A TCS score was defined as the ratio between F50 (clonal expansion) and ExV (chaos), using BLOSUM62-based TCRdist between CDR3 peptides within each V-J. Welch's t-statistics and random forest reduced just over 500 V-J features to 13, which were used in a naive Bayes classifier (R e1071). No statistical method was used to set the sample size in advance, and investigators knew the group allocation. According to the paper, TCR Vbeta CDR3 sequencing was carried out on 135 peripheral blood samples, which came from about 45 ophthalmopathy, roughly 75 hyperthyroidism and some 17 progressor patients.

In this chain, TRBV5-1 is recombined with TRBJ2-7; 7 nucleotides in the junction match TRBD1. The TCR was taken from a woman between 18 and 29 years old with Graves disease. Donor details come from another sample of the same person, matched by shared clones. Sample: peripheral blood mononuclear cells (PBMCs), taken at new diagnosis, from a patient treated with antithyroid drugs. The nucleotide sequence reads TGCGCCAGCAGCTTGGTCGTTGGGACAGACTCCTACGAGCAGTACTTC. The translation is CASSLVVGTDSYEQYF.